The entry below gives a single TCR beta chain sequence along with its context. This table comes from immunoSEQ multiplex PCR, and its TCRdb copy is limited to in-frame clones, with some not included. Of over 110,000 clones listed, 75% to 90% are singletons. The sample belongs to a study of blood T cell repertoires in COVID-19. Study details: COVID-19 samples, acute and convalescent, were from the United States, Italy and Spain. T cells, B-cell-depleted T cells, or PBMCs supplied cDNA or gDNA.

This CDR3 is built from 21 residues. Trimming cost V 3 bases and J 1 base; bases outside gene matches: 21. Germline lookup yields CDR1 SGHRS and CDR2 YFSETQ. The rearrangement uses TRBV5-1 and TRBJ2-3; 9 bases map to TRBD1. Sequences were obtained from peripheral blood. This TCR was sampled from a man in his 70s who had recovered from COVID-19. CDR3 coding DNA: TGCGCCAGCAGCTCTACAGGGGGCAAGGGGATAGCGGGCTTGGGCACAGATACGCAGTATTTT. Translation gives CASSSTGGKGIAGLGTDTQYF.